This entry is about one T cell receptor (beta chain). There are a few counts of this clonotype. It lacks a known antigen. One base away there is no much larger clone; base qualities are not given. The data were obtained in a study of T-cell memory formation after mild COVID-19 (dated by TCRdb to 2020 to 2022). Study-level background: Most TCR sequence clusters were specific to one of the two donors. In a couple of donors, T-cell clones that expanded and contracted after mild COVID-19 were tracked by sequencing TCRalpha and TCRbeta repertoires over time. The cohort comprised two young, previously healthy adult volunteers, one female and one male.

Overall results and qualifications from the work: Some responding clones were found in pre-infection memory, which suggests that pre-existing cross-reactive memory T cells took part in the SARS-CoV-2 response. Contracting CD4+ clones appeared mostly in the CM and EM memory subsets, whereas CD8+ clones were enriched in EMRA. SARS-CoV-2 specificity of the second-wave clones peaking on day 37 was not confirmed. Clones that contracted from day 15 to 85 showed balanced CD4/CD8 phenotypes, whereas a second wave of clones that expanded from day 15 to 37 leaned towards CD4+. The study covered only two mild cases, and larger cohorts including severe cases with pre-infection samples were considered necessary.

Ficoll-Paque density gradient centrifugation was the method used to isolate PBMCs. TCRdb shows the sequencer as Illumina NovaSeq 6000. cDNA libraries for TCRalpha and TCRbeta were prepared by 5'RACE using constant-segment primers, with sample barcodes and unique molecular identifiers added. Trizol reagent was used to extract RNA from every sample. Amplification of the libraries took two PCR steps, and the second step added a second sample barcode plus Illumina TruSeq adapters. Sequencing of libraries was performed on an Illumina NovaSeq with 2 x 150 bp paired-end reads. In the original analysis: The reads were demultiplexed and collapsed into UMI-guided consensus sequences using migec v1.2.7. Using mixcr v2.1.11, UMI consensuses were aligned to TRA and TRB V and J templates and then assembled into clonotypes. Clonotypes were classified as expanded or contracted when called significant by both edgeR and NoisET, with noise models trained on biological replicates. edgeR calls used a false discovery rate-adjusted p below 0.01 and a log2 fold-change threshold of 1. As an exploratory analysis of dynamics, PCA with hierarchical clustering was applied to max-normalized trajectories of the 1000 most abundant clonotypes. Separately sequenced CD4+ and CD8+ repertoires were used to assign a CD4 or CD8 phenotype to each responding clone. TCRdb reanalyzed the raw reads on its own, using fastp at Q25 for trimming and MiXCR for clone calling, and kept in-frame beta chains. Every distinct CDR3 protein forms one entry, paired with its most common genes and DNA. For this entry, the V and J calls and clone size follow TCRdb and not the study's own pipeline. The sample contains some 40,000 distinct CDR3 sequences, approximately 6.8% of them found a single time. 1.2% to 1.5% of the sample is held by the ten biggest clonotypes.

The CDR3 covers 14 residues, taking in both the cysteine and the phenylalanine. This entry keeps only the CDR3 DNA: 42 bases, framed from base 1. Germline trimming: 4 bases from V, 4 bases from J; junction bases outside gene matches: 3. Via the germline V gene, CDR1 is SGHTA and CDR2 FQGNSA. Source material: PBMCs or a T cell subset sorted from them (not recorded which). This sequence uses TRBV7-2 and TRBJ2-3; TRBD1 matches 9 bases in the middle. This clonotype was obtained from a man between 18 and 29 years old who had mild COVID-19 (a few samples of this study predate the infection). The sample titles of this study are shuffled in the database, so cell type and time point are left out; the donor was told from shared clones. The CDR3 region has the sequence CASSWDRVSDTQYF. Here is the DNA: TGTGCCAGCAGCTGGGACAGGGTTTCAGATACGCAGTATTTT.